One and the same sample provided the 26 T cell receptor beta chains below, sequenced in a study of OX40 agonist ivuxolimab in advanced cancers. Assay used: immunoSEQ multiplex PCR; TCRdb lists only in-frame clones, some missing. The sample has tens of thousands of clones; 88% are singletons. The starting material was CD4+ or CD8+ T cells sorted from blood, obtained in a trial of the OX40 agonist ivuxolimab. The receptors were gathered from an adult with an advanced solid tumor such as melanoma, head and neck, liver or kidney cancer.

CDR3 bases: TGTGCTAGTGGGGAGCAGGGGGGAGAAGCTTTCTTT. This sequence encodes CASGEQGGEAFF. The V gene is TRBV12-5, the J gene TRBJ1-1, with TRBD1 identical over 7 bases. Trimming cost V 6 bases and J 8 bases; bases outside gene matches: 6. There are 12 residues in the CDR3. CDR1 and CDR2 (germline): LGHNT, FRNRAP.

The chain has TRBV5-4 and TRBJ2-1; D unresolved. V gave up 2 bases and J gave up 0 bases, with 9 bases separating them. The CDR3 has 15 amino acids. CDR1 is SGHNT and CDR2 is YYREEE in the germline V gene (reference sequence). The CDR3 reads CASSFELSSYNEQFF. In nucleotides, the CDR3 is TGTGCCAGCAGCTTTGAGTTGAGCTCCTACAATGAGCAGTTCTTC.

This chain uses TRBV7-9 with TRBJ1-2, with 11 bases aligning to TRBD1. This CDR3 has 15 residues. Germline V gene data show CDR1 as SEHNR and CDR2 as FQNEAQ (reference sequence). The V and J ends lost 5 bases and 5 bases, in that order; junction bases with no gene match: 7. The CDR3 bases are TGTGCCAGCAGCCCCTGGACAGGGGGCAGGTATGGCTACACCTTC. This encodes CASSPWTGGRYGYTF.

As DNA, the CDR3 is TGTGCCAGCAGCTTAGACCCAGGGGATAGCAATCAGCCCCAGCATTTT. As protein: CASSLDPGDSNQPQHF. This chain joins TRBV7-2 and TRBJ1-5; D is possibly TRBD1 (6 bases). Germline V gene data show CDR1 as SGHTA and CDR2 as FQGNSA. This CDR3 has 16 amino acids. Trimming stripped 1 base from V and 0 bases from J, with 10 bases between.

This sequence joins TRBV5-1 and TRBJ2-1; a weak D match, TRBD2 (6 bases). Germline values: CDR1 SGHRS, CDR2 YFSETQ. This CDR3 has 17 residues. The germline V and J ends were trimmed by 0 bases and 7 bases, with 20 bases remaining between them. The chain's CDR3 is CASSLGFLAKGGNEQFF. CDR3 nucleotides: TGCGCCAGCAGCTTGGGCTTTCTAGCGAAGGGCGGGAATGAGCAGTTCTTC.

This chain uses TRBV14 with TRBJ1-2; 10 bases are shared with TRBD1. Germline CDR1 reads SGHDN; CDR2 reads FVKESK. The junction had 9 bases not matched to a gene; V was cut back by 1 base and J by 4 bases. The CDR3 runs to 17 residues. Here the CDR3 DNA reads TGTGCCAGCAGCCAAGCCCTTCCGGGACAGGGGTTCTATGGCTACACCTTC. It is translated as CASSQALPGQGFYGYTF.

The V call is TRBV9, the J call TRBJ2-2; a weak D match, TRBD2 (6 bases). Trimming left V 2 bases short and J 7 bases short, with 6 bases between. Germline V gene data show CDR1 as SGDLS and CDR2 as YYNGEE. The CDR3 totals 12 residues. The CDR3 DNA sequence: TGTGCCAGCAGCGTCGGGGGCGGGGAGCTGTTTTTT. It is translated as CASSVGGGELFF.

The rearrangement links TRBV5-6 to TRBJ2-1, with D unresolved. The CDR3 has 14 amino acids. The V end lost 0 bases, the J end lost 4 bases, and 8 bases lay between the germline ends. CDR1 is SGHDT, CDR2 YYEEEE, per germline. The CDR3 DNA sequence: TGTGCCAGCAGCTTGGGGTCCAGGTACAATGAGCAGTTCTTC. Protein product: CASSLGSRYNEQFF.

V is TRBV7-2 and J is TRBJ2-1; D is ambiguous. Looked up from germline, CDR1 is SGHTA and CDR2 is FQGNSA. The CDR3 consists of 14 residues. Trimming stripped 3 bases from V and 8 bases from J, with 14 bases between. For the CDR3, the DNA is TGTGCCAGCAGCTTTCCTGGGGTCGGGTATGAGCAGTTCTTC. Translation: CASSFPGVGYEQFF. Filled out from reference TRBV7-2 and TRBJ2-1, the complete variable domain reads GAGVSQSPSNKVTEKGKDVELRCDPISGHTALYWYRQSLGQGLEFLIYFQGNSAPDKSGLPSDRFSAERTGGSVSTLTIQRTQQEDSAVYLCASSFPGVGYEQFFGPGTRLTVL.

The chain carries TRBV4-1 and TRBJ2-1; no clear D gene. The CDR3 consists of 15 residues. Germline V gene data show CDR1 as MGHRA and CDR2 as YSYEKL. V shed 0 bases and J shed 2 bases, with 8 bases lying between them. The CDR3 coding sequence is TGCGCCAGCAGCCAAGATACTAACGCCTACAATGAGCAGTTCTTC. Translated: CASSQDTNAYNEQFF.

The gene calls are TRBV7-2 and TRBJ1-6; weak D call: TRBD1 (6 bases). In germline, CDR1 is SGHTA, CDR2 FQGNSA. V dropped 0 bases and J dropped 7 bases, with 13 bases sitting between them. CDR3 size: 16 residues. The CDR3 here is CASSLATGRRNSPLHF. The CDR3 region has the DNA TGTGCCAGCAGCTTAGCCACAGGGCGTCGAAATTCACCCCTCCACTTT.

This clone was counted a few times. CDR3: CASSLAQHGYTF. CDR3 DNA sequence: TGTGCCAGCAGCTTAGCACAGCATGGCTACACCTTC. This sequence joins TRBV7-9 and TRBJ1-2, with D unresolved. Between the trimmed V and J ends, which lost 0 bases and 6 bases, there was a span of 5 bases. This CDR3 comprises 12 residues. Germline V gene lookup returns CDR1 SEHNR and CDR2 FQNEAQ (reference sequence).

The rearrangement links TRBV7-7 to TRBJ2-5; perhaps TRBD2 as D (6 bases). Germline values: CDR1 SSHAT, CDR2 FNYEAQ (reference sequence). V lost 11 bases to trimming and J lost 4 bases, with 17 bases between them. This CDR3 comprises 13 residues. The DNA for the CDR3 is TGTGCCCTCGGGCGGGGCCCGAGAGAGACCCAGTACTTC. Translation gives CALGRGPRETQYF.

The chain employs TRBV10-3 and TRBJ2-6; a weak D match, TRBD2 (6 bases). Trimming took off 5 bases at V and 1 base at J, with 9 bases between the two ends. Germline values: CDR1 ENHRY, CDR2 SYGVKD. This CDR3 contains 15 residues. The CDR3 region has the DNA TGTGCCATCAGTCCGGGGAGGTCTGGGGCCAACGTCCTGACTTTC. It is translated as CAISPGRSGANVLTF.

The chain uses TRBV28 and TRBJ2-7; 7 nucleotides line up with TRBD1. The CDR3 is made up of 17 amino acids. J was trimmed by 2 bases and V by 3 bases; bases with no gene match: 13. Germline CDR1 reads MDHEN; CDR2 reads SYDVKM. The CDR3 loop reads CASSFPPWTGIPYEQYF. The CDR3 region has the DNA TGTGCCAGCAGTTTCCCGCCGTGGACAGGTATTCCCTACGAGCAGTACTTC.

The V gene is TRBV2, the J gene TRBJ2-3; 7 positions match TRBD1. With 7 bases clipped from V and 3 bases from J, the junction kept 10 bases outside the gene matches. CDR3 size: 15 residues. The germline CDR1 and CDR2 sequences are SNHLY and FYNNEI. This CDR3 reads CASIPDRADTDTQYF. DNA for the CDR3: TGTGCCAGCATCCCCGACAGGGCCGATACAGATACGCAGTATTTT.

The rearrangement uses TRBV5-1 and TRBJ2-3; 9 bases are shared with TRBD2. The junction had 13 bases not matched to a gene; V was cut back by 1 base and J by 4 bases. Per germline, CDR1 SGHRS and CDR2 YFSETQ. The CDR3 runs to 18 residues. The CDR3 DNA reads TGCGCCAGCAGCTTGACTCCGGCCCAGCGGGGGGTTTCAGATACGCAGTATTTT. This translates into CASSLTPAQRGVSDTQYF.

This chain uses TRBV10-2 with TRBJ2-5, with a weak D call TRBD2 (5 bases). The germline V and J ends were trimmed by 4 bases and 4 bases, with 13 bases remaining between them. CDR1 WSHSY and CDR2 SAAADI come from the germline V gene. The CDR3 runs to 14 residues. The CDR3 loop reads CASSALRVGETQYF. The CDR3 coding sequence is TGCGCCAGCAGTGCATTGAGGGTCGGAGAGACCCAGTACTTC.

The J gene is TRBJ2-7, the V gene TRBV28; TRBD1 matches 7 bases. Losses at the gene ends were 4 bases for V and 3 bases for J; bases not matched to a gene: 3. The CDR3 totals 13 residues. CDR1 MDHEN and CDR2 SYDVKM come from the germline V gene. CDR3 in amino acids: CASSWGQNYEQYF. The CDR3 DNA follows: TGTGCCAGCAGTTGGGGACAGAACTACGAGCAGTACTTC.

This sequence joins TRBV2 and TRBJ2-4; TRBD2 is a possible D gene (5 bases). Trimming stripped 3 bases from V and 6 bases from J, with 6 bases between. There are 12 residues in the CDR3. From germline, CDR1 is SNHLY and CDR2 FYNNEI. In DNA form, the CDR3 reads TGTGCCAGCAGTGAGCGGGTAAACATTCAGTACTTC. This gives the protein CASSERVNIQYF.

This clone has just one count. The chain couples TRBV28 to TRBJ1-4; tentative D call: TRBD1 (5 bases). Germline V CDR1 and CDR2: MDHEN, SYDVKM. This CDR3 is 15 amino acids long. The V end was cut by 6 bases, the J end by 3 bases, with 14 bases between. CDR3 in DNA: TGTGCCAGCAGCTTCGGGGCACGCCCTAATGAAAAACTGTTTTTT. It encodes CASSFGARPNEKLFF.

The rearrangement uses TRBV9 and TRBJ2-7; D gene uncertain. The ends were cut back, 3 bases at V and 2 bases at J, with 12 bases in the middle. This CDR3 region has 14 residues. Germline lookup yields CDR1 SGDLS and CDR2 YYNGEE. CDR3 region: CASSARILPYEQYF. The CDR3 region has the DNA TGTGCCAGCAGCGCCCGGATTCTCCCCTACGAGCAGTACTTC.

The V and J genes are TRBV7-2 and TRBJ2-5; D is unresolved. This CDR3 region has 13 residues. Germline lookup yields CDR1 SGHTA and CDR2 FQGNSA. Trimming took 1 base from V and 8 from J, leaving 11 bases between them. The DNA for the CDR3 is TGTGCCAGCAGCTTAGGCACCCTTGGAACCCAGTACTTC. It encodes CASSLGTLGTQYF.

This clone has only one observation. The rearrangement joins TRBV15 to TRBJ2-1, with 7 bases identical to TRBD2. V was clipped by 3 bases and J by 7 bases; unmatched bases: 15. Germline V CDR1 and CDR2: LNHNV, YYDKDF (reference sequence). The CDR3 covers 17 residues. The CDR3 is CATSSDLSGRARNEQFF. DNA of the CDR3: TGTGCCACCAGCAGTGACTTGAGTGGGAGGGCGAGGAATGAGCAGTTCTTC.

The J gene is TRBJ1-2, the V gene TRBV7-9; no firm D call. The CDR3 runs to 13 residues. Germline-derived CDR1 and CDR2 are SEHNR and FQNEAQ (reference sequence). Trimming cost V 7 bases and J 5 bases, with 14 bases left between them. CDR3 in DNA: TGTGCCAGCAACGACGCCAGAGTTTATGGCTACACCTTC. Translation: CASNDARVYGYTF.

The chain couples TRBV19 to TRBJ1-1, with D tentatively TRBD1 (5 bases). From germline, CDR1 is LNHDA and CDR2 SQIVND (reference sequence). The CDR3 is 16 amino acids. Trimming pared 4 bases from V and 0 bases from J, leaving 15 bases between. This CDR3 is CASSTGRQSLNTEAFF. The CDR3 bases are TGTGCCAGTAGTACCGGACGACAGAGTTTGAACACTGAAGCTTTCTTT.